A selection of T cell receptor beta chains follows, all from one sample in a study of PD-1 blockade in mismatch repair-deficient tumors. Only in-frame clones appear in the TCRdb table, and some are missing; sequencing was by immunoSEQ multiplex PCR. The repertoire holds about 110,000 clones, with around 80% as singletons. The source material was peripheral blood, sampled roughly 13 months after starting pembrolizumab. The receptors derive from an adult with mismatch repair-deficient cancer. CDR3s include the opening cysteine and the closing phenylalanine or tryptophan. The D gene is left open where the match is weak. A clone size is listed for some rows: how often the clone was seen (once, few, many), or a class if it is expanded.

TGCGCCAGCAGTGACCGCTCCCGTGGTGGGAATGAGCAGTTCTTC,CASSDRSRGGNEQFF,-,-,15,TRBV10-2,TRBJ2-1
TGTGCCAGCAGCTTAGAGGGTTGGGGCCCCAACACCGGGGAGCTGTTTTTT,CASSLEGWGPNTGELFF,-,-,17,TRBV7-6,TRBJ2-2
TGTGCCAGCAGCGGACAGGGGCAAGAGACCCAGTACTTC,CASSGQGQETQYF,TRBD1,once,13,TRBV2,TRBJ2-5
TGCGCCAGCAGCCAAGATCTAGGCGGGAGGGGCTACAATGAGCAGTTCTTC,CASSQDLGGRGYNEQFF,TRBD2,-,17,TRBV4-1,TRBJ2-1
TGTGCCAGCAGCTCCTCCGGGGCCATCGACCAGTACTTC,CASSSSGAIDQYF,-,-,13,TRBV9,TRBJ2-7
TGTGCCAGCAGCTTGGTGTTCGGGAACACTGAAGCTTTCTTT,CASSLVFGNTEAFF,-,few,14,TRBV7-9,TRBJ1-1
TGTGCCAGCAGTGACGACAGGGCGGTCTACAATGAGCAGTTCTTC,CASSDDRAVYNEQFF,TRBD1,-,15,TRBV25-1,TRBJ2-1
TGTGCCAGCAGCTGGACAGGGAGGACCTACGAGCAGTACTTC,CASSWTGRTYEQYF,TRBD1,-,14,TRBV28,TRBJ2-7
TGTGCCAGCAACATGGGCAGAGCTAATGAAAAACTGTTTTTT,CASNMGRANEKLFF,-,-,14,TRBV18,TRBJ1-4
TGTGCCAGCAGCTTCCGCATGGGTCAGCCCCAGCATTTT,CASSFRMGQPQHF,-,-,13,TRBV7-8,TRBJ1-5
TGTGCCAGCAGCCAAGGCGGATCCTTGCTCTATGGCTACACCTTC,CASSQGGSLLYGYTF,-,-,15,TRBV4-2,TRBJ1-2
TGTGCCAGCACCAGGGGACTCGGGGAGCTGTTTTTT,CASTRGLGELFF,-,-,12,TRBV5-6,TRBJ2-2
TGCAGCGTTGCCGGGACACCAGCCTCTACCTACGAGCAGTACTTC,CSVAGTPASTYEQYF,-,-,15,TRBV29-1,TRBJ2-7
TGTGCCATCAACGGGGAACTAGCTAACTATGGCTACACCTTC,CAINGELANYGYTF,-,-,14,TRBV10-3,TRBJ1-2
TGTGCCAGCACCAGGCTTACAGGGGGTATCCCTGAAGCTTTCTTT,CASTRLTGGIPEAFF,TRBD1,-,15,TRBV6-1,TRBJ1-1
TGTGCCAGCAGCCCAGCGGGCCTAAGCACAGATACGCAGTATTTT,CASSPAGLSTDTQYF,-,-,15,TRBV5-4,TRBJ2-3
TGTGCCAGCAGTTATTCCCCCGGGACAGCGACCGAGCAGTTCTTC,CASSYSPGTATEQFF,TRBD1,once,15,TRBV6-9,TRBJ2-1
TGTGCCAGCAGCTTAGCCCGCTCTGGAAACACCATATATTTT,CASSLARSGNTIYF,-,-,14,TRBV11-2,TRBJ1-3
TGTGCCAGTAGTATTGACAGGGGGTTTCAGCCCCAGCATTTT,CASSIDRGFQPQHF,TRBD1,-,14,TRBV19,TRBJ1-5
TGTGCCAGCAGTCAGCTAGCGGGTATTGATCTACTGTTTTTT,CASSQLAGIDLLFF,TRBD2,-,14,TRBV27,TRBJ2-2
TGTGCCAGCAGTCGACAGGGGGCGCAACAGCCCCAGCATTTT,CASSRQGAQQPQHF,TRBD1,-,14,TRBV11-2,TRBJ1-5
TGTGCCAGCAGCAGGGGGCCTAATCAGCCCCAGCATTTT,CASSRGPNQPQHF,TRBD1,-,13,TRBV6-1,TRBJ1-5
TGCAGCGGACACACCGGGACGGATTCTAACTATGGCTACACCTTC,CSGHTGTDSNYGYTF,-,-,15,TRBV29-1,TRBJ1-2
TGTGCCAGCAGCTTCGACGGGGCGGACCAAGAGACCCAGTACTTC,CASSFDGADQETQYF,-,once,15,TRBV7-9,TRBJ2-5
TGTGCCAGCAGCTTGGGACCTTCCCGATACAATGAGCAGTTCTTC,CASSLGPSRYNEQFF,-,-,15,TRBV5-5,TRBJ2-1
TGTGCCAGCAGCTCGATGGGGTCACAGGAGGTTCCTAATGAAAAACTGTTTTTT,CASSSMGSQEVPNEKLFF,-,-,18,TRBV5-6,TRBJ1-4
TGTGCCAGCAGCCGAGGACAGGGGGCCCACGAGCAGTACTTC,CASSRGQGAHEQYF,TRBD1,-,14,TRBV6-5,TRBJ2-7
TGTGCCAGCAGCTTGGAAGCTCAAGAGACCCAGTACTTC,CASSLEAQETQYF,-,-,13,TRBV5-4,TRBJ2-5